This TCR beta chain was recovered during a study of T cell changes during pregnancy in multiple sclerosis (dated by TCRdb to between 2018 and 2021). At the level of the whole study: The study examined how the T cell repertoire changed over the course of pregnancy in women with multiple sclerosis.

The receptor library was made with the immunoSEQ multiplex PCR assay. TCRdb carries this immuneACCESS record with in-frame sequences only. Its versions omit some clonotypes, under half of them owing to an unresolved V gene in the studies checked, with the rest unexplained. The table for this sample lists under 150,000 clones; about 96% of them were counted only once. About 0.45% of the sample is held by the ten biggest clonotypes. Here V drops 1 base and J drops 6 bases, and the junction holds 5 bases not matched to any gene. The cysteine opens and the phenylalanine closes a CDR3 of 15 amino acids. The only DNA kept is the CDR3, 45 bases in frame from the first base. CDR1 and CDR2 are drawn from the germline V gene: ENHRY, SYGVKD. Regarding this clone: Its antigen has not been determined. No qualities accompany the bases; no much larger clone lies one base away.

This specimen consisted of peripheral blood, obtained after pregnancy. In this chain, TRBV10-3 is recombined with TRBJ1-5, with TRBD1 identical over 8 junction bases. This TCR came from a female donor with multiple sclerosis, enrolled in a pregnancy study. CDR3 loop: CAISEYRGGSQPQHF. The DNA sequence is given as TGTGCCATCAGTGAGTACAGGGGGGGGTCTCAGCCCCAGCATTTT.